Here is one TCR beta chain with its context. This specimen belongs to a study of PD-L1 blockade in urothelial cancer. For the study at large: Atezolizumab therapy began for patients in about 2014, dosed at 1,200 mg intravenously every 3 weeks.

Clones were sequenced by immunoSEQ multiplex PCR, and TCRdb holds only the in-frame ones, with some missing. Of roughly 120,000 clones in the sample, approximately 90% are singletons; the top ten hold around 3.7%. Germline V gene sequence: CDR1 LGHNA, CDR2 YNFKEQ. J was trimmed by 11 bases and V by 4 bases; bases with no gene match: 10. This CDR3 has 15 amino acids. Time point: peripheral blood 6 weeks after treatment start. Patients had locally advanced or metastatic urothelial carcinoma. This rearrangement joins TRBV4-2 to TRBJ2-3; TRBD2 matches at 12 bases. The specimen was PBMCs, collected around atezolizumab (anti-PD-L1) treatment. This clonotype was sampled from a man aged 60-69 years with urothelial cancer. CDR3 in DNA: TGTGCCAGCAGCCCGGAACTAGCGGGGGGAGTTATGCAGTATTTT. This gives the protein CASSPELAGGVMQYF.